This is a list of T cell receptor beta chains from one sample in a study of blood T cell repertoires in COVID-19. Measured with immunoSEQ multiplex PCR; TCRdb has only the in-frame clones, and not every one. This sample has about 400,000 clones, with more than 85% found just once. The sequenced sample was PBMCs or T cells enriched from blood (not recorded which). These receptors were obtained from a woman aged 25 to 39 who had recovered from COVID-19. Each CDR3 is given without its conserved first and last residue. Each record gives: CDR3 protein, V gene, J gene.

ASSLLPGTGAQGQPQH,TRBV28,TRBJ1-5
ASSQDPAGATNEQF,TRBV4-1,TRBJ2-1
ASSAYSRDTPEDEQF,TRBV13,TRBJ2-1
ASSLPPRRDSVYGYT,TRBV11-2,TRBJ1-2
ASSQDSGRAIRKF,TRBV14,TRBJ2-1
ASSQNLEDTQY,TRBV3-1/TRBV3-2,TRBJ2-3
ASSLLSTEAF,TRBV6-5,TRBJ1-1
ASSSGQSSGNTIY,TRBV27,TRBJ1-3
ASLGGSGELF,TRBV6-6,TRBJ2-2
AWSVRENTEAF,TRBV30,TRBJ1-1
ASSPTGGVSYEQY,TRBV27,TRBJ2-7
ASSYSGQGSYEQY,TRBV6-5,TRBJ2-7
ASSLGTLASSNEQF,TRBV5-1,TRBJ2-1
ASSEVSSYNEQF,TRBV10-2,TRBJ2-1
ASSQGGQGYGYT,TRBV3-1/TRBV3-2,TRBJ1-2
ASSIRVTEAF,TRBV19,TRBJ1-1
ASSPGTSSQETQY,TRBV27,TRBJ2-5
ASSQAGSNTGELF,TRBV4-1,TRBJ2-2
AIKAGLNTEAF,TRBV10-3,TRBJ1-1
ASSPPAGTLVGYT,TRBV18,TRBJ1-2
ASSVRGQNTEAF,TRBV2,TRBJ1-1